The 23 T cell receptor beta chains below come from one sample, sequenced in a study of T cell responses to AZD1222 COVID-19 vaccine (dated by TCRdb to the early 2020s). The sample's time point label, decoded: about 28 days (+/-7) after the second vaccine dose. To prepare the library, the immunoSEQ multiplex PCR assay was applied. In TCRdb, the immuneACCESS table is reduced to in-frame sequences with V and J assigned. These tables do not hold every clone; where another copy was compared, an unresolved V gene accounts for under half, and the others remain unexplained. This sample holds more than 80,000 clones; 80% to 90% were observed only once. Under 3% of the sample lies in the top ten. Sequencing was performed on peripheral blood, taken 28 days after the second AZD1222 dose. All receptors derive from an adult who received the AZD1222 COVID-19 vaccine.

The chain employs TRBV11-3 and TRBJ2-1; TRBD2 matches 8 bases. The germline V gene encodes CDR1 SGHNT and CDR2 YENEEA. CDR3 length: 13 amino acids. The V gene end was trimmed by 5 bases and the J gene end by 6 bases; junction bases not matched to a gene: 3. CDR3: CASSARGGNEQFF. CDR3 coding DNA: TGTGCCAGCAGCGCCCGGGGGGGCAATGAGCAGTTCTTC.

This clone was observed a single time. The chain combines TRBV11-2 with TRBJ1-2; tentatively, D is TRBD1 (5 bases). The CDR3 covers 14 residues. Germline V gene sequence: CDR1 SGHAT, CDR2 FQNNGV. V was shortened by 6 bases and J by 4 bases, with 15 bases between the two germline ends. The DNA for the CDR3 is TGTGCCAGCAGTTGGGGCCAGGCGGTCTATGGCTACACCTTC. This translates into CASSWGQAVYGYTF.

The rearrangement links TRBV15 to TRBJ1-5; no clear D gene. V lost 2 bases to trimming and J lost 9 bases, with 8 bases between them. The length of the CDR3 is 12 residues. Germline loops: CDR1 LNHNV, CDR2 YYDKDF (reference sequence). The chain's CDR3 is CATSRNIGPQHF. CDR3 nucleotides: TGTGCCACCAGCAGAAACATTGGGCCCCAGCATTTT.

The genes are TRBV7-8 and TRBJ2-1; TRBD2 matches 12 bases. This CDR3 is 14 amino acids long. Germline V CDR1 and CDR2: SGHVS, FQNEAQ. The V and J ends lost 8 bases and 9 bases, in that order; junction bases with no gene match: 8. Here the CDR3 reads CASCGLAGSSEQFF. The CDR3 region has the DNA TGTGCCAGCTGCGGACTAGCGGGATCTAGTGAGCAGTTCTTC.

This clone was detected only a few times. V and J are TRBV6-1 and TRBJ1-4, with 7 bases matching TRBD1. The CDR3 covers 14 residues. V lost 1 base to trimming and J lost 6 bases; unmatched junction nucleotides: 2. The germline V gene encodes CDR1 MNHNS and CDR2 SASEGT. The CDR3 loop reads CASSEGRGDEKLFF. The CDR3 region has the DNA TGTGCCAGCAGTGAAGGCAGGGGGGATGAAAAACTGTTTTTT.

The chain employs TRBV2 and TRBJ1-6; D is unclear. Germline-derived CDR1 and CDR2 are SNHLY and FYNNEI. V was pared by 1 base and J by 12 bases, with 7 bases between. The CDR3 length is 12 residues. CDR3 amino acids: CASSEGVGPLHF. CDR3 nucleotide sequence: TGTGCCAGCAGTGAAGGGGTAGGACCCCTCCACTTT.

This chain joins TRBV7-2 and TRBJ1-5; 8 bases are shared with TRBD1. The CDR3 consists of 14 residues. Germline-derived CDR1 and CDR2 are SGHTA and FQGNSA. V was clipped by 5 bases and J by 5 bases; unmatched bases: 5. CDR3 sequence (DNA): TGTGCCAGCAGCGCCGGGACAGGTTATCAGCCCCAGCATTTT. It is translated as CASSAGTGYQPQHF.

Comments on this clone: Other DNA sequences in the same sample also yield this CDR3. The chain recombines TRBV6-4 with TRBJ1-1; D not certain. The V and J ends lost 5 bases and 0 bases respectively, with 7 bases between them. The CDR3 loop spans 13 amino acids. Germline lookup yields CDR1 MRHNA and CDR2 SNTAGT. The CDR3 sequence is CASSRTLNTEAFF. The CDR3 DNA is TGTGCCAGCAGTCGGACCCTGAACACTGAAGCTTTCTTT.

The CDR3 spells CASSPGPGRDRGYTF. CDR3 sequence (DNA): TGTGCCAGCAGCCCAGGCCCGGGTAGGGATCGGGGCTACACCTTC. The chain is built from TRBV7-2 and TRBJ1-2; D is ambiguous. The CDR3 has 15 amino acids. V lost 5 bases and J 8 bases, leaving 21 bases between the germline ends. CDR1 and CDR2 (germline): SGHTA, FQGNSA.

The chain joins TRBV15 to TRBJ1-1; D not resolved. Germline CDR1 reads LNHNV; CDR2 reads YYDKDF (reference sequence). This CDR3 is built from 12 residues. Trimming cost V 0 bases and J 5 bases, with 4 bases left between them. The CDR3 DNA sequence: TGTGCCACCAGCAGAGATGCTACTGAAGCTTTCTTT. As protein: CATSRDATEAFF.

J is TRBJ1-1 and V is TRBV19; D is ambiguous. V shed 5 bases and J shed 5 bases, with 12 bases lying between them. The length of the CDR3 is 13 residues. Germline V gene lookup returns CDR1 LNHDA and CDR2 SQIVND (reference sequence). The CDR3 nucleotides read TGTGCCAGTAGTGAGGGAACGTGGACTGAAGCTTTCTTT. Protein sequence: CASSEGTWTEAFF.

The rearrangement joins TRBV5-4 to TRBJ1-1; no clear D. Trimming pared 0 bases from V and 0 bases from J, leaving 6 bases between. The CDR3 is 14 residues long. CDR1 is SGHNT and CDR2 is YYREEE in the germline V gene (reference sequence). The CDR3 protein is CASSLAFMNTEAFF. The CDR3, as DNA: TGTGCCAGCAGCTTGGCCTTCATGAACACTGAAGCTTTCTTT.

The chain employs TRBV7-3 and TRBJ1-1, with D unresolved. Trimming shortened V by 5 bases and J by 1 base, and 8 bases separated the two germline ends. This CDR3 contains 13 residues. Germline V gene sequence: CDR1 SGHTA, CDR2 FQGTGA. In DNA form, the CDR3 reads TGTGCCAGCAGCCAACAGAAGAACACTGAAGCTTTCTTT. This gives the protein CASSQQKNTEAFF.

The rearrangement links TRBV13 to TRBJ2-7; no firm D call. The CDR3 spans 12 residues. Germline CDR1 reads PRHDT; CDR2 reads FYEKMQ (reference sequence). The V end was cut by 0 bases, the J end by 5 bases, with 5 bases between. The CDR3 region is CASSLGSHEQYF. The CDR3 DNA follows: TGTGCCAGCAGCTTAGGCTCGCACGAGCAGTACTTC.

CDR3 sequence: CASRPQGIGNTIYF. DNA of the CDR3: TGTGCCAGCAGGCCACAGGGTATTGGAAACACCATATATTTT. The chain uses TRBV2 and TRBJ1-3; perhaps TRBD1 as D (6 bases). Germline CDR1 and CDR2: SNHLY and FYNNEI. The CDR3 runs to 14 residues. The germline V and J ends were trimmed by 6 bases and 3 bases, with 12 bases remaining between them.

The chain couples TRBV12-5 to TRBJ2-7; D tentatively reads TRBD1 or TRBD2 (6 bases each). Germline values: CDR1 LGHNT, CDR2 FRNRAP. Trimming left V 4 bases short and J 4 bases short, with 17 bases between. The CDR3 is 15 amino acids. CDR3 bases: TGTGCTAGTGGTTCAGGAGCCGGGGGCGGGTACGAGCAGTACTTC. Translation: CASGSGAGGGYEQYF.

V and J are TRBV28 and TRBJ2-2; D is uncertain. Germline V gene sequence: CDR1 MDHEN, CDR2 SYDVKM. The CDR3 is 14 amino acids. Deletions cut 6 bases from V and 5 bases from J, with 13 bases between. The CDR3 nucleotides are TGTGCCAGCAGGCCACCCGAGGAGACCGGGGAGCTGTTTTTT. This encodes CASRPPEETGELFF. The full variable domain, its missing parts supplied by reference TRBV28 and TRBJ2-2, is DVKVTQSSRYLVKRTGEKVFLECVQDMDHENMFWYRQDPGLGLRLIYFSYDVKMKEKGDIPEGYSVSREKKERFSLILESASTNQTSMYLCASRPPEETGELFFGEGSRLTVL.

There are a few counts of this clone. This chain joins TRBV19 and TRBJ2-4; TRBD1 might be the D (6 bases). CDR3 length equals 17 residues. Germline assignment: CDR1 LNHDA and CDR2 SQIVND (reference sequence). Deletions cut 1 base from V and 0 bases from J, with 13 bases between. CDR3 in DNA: TGTGCCAGTAGTATAGCCAGGGGTGTGATAGCCAAAAACATTCAGTACTTC. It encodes CASSIARGVIAKNIQYF.

CDR3 residues: CASSPGPGGHEQFF. In nucleotides, the CDR3 is TGTGCCAGCAGCCCCGGCCCTGGGGGGCATGAGCAGTTCTTC. The chain joins TRBV13 to TRBJ2-1; either TRBD1 or TRBD2 may supply D (6 bases each). Germline V CDR1 and CDR2: PRHDT, FYEKMQ (reference sequence). V lost 5 bases and J 8 bases, leaving 16 bases between the germline ends. There are 14 residues in the CDR3.

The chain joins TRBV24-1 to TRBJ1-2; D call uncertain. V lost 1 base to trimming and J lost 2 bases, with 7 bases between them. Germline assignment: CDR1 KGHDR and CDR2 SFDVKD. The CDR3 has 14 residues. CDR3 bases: TGTGCCACCAGTGATTTTACAGCCAACTATGGCTACACCTTC. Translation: CATSDFTANYGYTF.

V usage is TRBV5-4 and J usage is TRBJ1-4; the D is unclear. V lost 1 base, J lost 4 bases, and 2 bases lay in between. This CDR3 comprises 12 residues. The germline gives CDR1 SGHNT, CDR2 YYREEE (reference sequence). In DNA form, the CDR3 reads TGTGCCAGCAGCTTGCATAATGAAAAACTGTTTTTT. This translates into CASSLHNEKLFF.

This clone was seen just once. CDR3 bases: TGTGCCAGCAGCCAACCTAGCGGGAGAAATACGCAGTATTTT. This sequence encodes CASSQPSGRNTQYF. This sequence joins TRBV4-2 and TRBJ2-3, with 10 bases that match TRBD2. The CDR3 length is 14 residues. V shed 2 bases, J shed 7 bases, and the junction held 3 bases outside the gene matches. Germline loops: CDR1 LGHNA, CDR2 YNFKEQ.

The CDR3 DNA is TGTGCCAGCAGCTCTACCGGGACAGGGGGTCTCGGGGAAAAACTGTTTTTT. It codes for CASSSTGTGGLGEKLFF. This chain links TRBV7-6 with TRBJ1-4; 11 bases map to TRBD1. The germline V gene has CDR1 SGHVS and CDR2 FNYEAQ. J gave up 8 bases and V 4 bases, and 12 bases lay outside the gene matches. The CDR3 has 17 amino acids.